The entry below gives a single T cell receptor beta chain sequence along with its context. Antigen: not known. A junction end diverges from the germline sequence, so it may reflect a read error. This sample was taken from a study of blood T cells in healthy people across ages. Study in general: Template-switching capture recovered about one barcoded beta molecule per two T cells. Study-wide points: The CMV status of each donor remained undetermined, and this could have confounded shifts in expanded clonotypes.

The CDR3 runs to 14 residues. Russia was home to the donors, healthy Caucasian individuals aged about 6 to 90. Next came a second PCR, run for about 7 to 11 cycles, which used a sample-barcoded 5' primer along with a J-beta primer mix. Through a template-switch adaptor with 12 random nucleotides, each cDNA molecule received a tag. TCRdb called the 5' RACE reads again in MiXCR, with one record for every CDR3 protein. The repertoire consists of around 1,000,000 distinct CDR3 sequences, with roughly a quarter occurring once and the leading ten covering 0.75%. This sample was also put to use in a study of T cells of mothers and their children.

Specimen: blood. The chain couples TRBV12-3 or TRBV12-4 to TRBJ2-3; 7 positions match TRBD1. The sequence derives from a girl aged 2 to 10 in good health. CDR3 in DNA: TGTGCCAGCAGTCTCACAGGGGCGGTAGATACGCAGTCTTTT. Protein sequence: CASSLTGAVDTQSF.